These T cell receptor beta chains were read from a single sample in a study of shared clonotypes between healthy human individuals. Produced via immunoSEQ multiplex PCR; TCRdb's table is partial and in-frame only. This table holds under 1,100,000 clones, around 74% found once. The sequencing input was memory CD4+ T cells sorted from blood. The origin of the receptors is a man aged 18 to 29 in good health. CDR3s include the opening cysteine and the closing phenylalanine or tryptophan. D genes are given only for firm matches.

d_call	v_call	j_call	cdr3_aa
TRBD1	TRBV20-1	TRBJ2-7	CSARGQGEQYF
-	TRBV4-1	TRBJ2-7	CASSQDPQLYSYEQYF
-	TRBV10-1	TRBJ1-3	CASSEEGSGNTIYF
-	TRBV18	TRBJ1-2	CASSPATGAGYTF
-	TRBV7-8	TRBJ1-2	CASSLERVVLGYTF
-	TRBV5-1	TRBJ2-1	CASTPTPGAYNEQFF
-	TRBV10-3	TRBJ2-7	CAISVGSQSSYEQYF
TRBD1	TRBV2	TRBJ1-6	CASSDQGVGSSPLHF
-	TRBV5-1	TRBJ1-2	CASRKLEGQSYGYTF
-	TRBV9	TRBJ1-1	CASSVDMLMNTEAFF
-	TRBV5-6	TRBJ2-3	CASSLNRVVPDTQYF
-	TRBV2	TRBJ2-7	CASSREYYEQYF
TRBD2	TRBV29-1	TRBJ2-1	CSVPPPGLADYNEQFF
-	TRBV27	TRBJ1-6	CASSLWRDGSSYNSPLHF
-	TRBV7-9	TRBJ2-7	CASSPEGKRNEQYF
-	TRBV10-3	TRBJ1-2	CAISDGERGGYTF
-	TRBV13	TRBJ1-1	CASSRIQGTEAFF
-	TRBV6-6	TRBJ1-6	CASSRSGQGNSPLHF
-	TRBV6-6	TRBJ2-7	CASSYLHGGLGEQYF
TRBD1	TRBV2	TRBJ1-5	CASSGQGSNQPQHF
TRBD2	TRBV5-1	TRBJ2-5	CASSLGVAGDQETQYF
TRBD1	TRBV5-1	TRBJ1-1	CASRRGGQFEAFF
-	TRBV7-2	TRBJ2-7	CASSPDGRYEQYF
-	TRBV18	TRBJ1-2	CASSPVGQNYGYTF
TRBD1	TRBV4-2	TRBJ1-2	CASSWDRSYGYTF
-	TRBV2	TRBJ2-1	CASSPLIDNEQFF
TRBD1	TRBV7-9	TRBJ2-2	CASSPGPGQGATGELFF
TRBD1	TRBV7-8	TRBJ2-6	CASSPSKGALRNSGANVLTF
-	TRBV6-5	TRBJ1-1	CASSPQGGRNTEAFF